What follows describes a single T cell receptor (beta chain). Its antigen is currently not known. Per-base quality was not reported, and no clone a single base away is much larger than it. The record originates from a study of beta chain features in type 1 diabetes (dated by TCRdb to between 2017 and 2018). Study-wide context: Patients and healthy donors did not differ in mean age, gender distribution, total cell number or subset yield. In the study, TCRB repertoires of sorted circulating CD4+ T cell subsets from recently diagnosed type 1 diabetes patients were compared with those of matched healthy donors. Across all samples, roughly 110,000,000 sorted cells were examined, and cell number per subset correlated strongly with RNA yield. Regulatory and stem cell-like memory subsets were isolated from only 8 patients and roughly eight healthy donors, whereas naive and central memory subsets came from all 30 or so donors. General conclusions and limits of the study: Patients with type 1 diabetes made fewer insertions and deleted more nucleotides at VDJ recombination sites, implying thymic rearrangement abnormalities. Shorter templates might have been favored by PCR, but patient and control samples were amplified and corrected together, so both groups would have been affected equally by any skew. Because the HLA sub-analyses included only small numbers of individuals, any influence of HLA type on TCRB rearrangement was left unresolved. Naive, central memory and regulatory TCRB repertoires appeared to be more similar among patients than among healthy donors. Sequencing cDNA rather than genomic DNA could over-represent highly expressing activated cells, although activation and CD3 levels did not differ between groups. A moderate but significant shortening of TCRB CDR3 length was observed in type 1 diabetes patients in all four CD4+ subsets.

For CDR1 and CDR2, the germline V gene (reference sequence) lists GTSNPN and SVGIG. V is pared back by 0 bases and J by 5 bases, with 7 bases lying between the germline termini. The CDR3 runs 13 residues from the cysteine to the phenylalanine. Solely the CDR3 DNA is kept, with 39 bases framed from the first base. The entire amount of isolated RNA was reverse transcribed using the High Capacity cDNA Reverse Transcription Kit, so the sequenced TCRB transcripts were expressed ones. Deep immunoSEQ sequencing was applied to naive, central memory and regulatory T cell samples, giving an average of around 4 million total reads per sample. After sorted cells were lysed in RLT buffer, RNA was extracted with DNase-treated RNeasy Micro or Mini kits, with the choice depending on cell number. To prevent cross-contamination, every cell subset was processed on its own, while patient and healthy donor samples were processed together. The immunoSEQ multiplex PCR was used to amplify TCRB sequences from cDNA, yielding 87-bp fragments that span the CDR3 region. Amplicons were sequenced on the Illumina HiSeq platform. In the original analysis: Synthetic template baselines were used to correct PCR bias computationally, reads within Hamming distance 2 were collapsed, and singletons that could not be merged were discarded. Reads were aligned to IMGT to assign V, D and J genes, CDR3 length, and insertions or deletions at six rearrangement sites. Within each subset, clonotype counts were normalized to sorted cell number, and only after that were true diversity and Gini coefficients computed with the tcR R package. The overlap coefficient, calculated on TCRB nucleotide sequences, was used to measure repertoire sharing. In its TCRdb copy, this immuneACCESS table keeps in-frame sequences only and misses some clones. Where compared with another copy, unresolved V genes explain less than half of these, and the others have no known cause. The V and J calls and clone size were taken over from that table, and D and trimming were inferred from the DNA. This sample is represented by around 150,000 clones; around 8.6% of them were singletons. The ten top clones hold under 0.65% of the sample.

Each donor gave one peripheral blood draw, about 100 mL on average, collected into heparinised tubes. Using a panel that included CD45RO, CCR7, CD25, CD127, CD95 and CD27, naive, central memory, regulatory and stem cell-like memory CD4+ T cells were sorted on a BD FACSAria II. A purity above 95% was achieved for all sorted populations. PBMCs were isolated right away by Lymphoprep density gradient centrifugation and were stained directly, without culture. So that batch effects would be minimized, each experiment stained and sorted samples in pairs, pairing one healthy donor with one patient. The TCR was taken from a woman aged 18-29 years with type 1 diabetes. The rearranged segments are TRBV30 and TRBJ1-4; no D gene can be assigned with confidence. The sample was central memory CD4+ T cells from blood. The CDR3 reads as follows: CAWSVTVNEKLFF. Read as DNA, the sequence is TGTGCCTGGAGTGTAACGGTGAATGAAAAACTGTTTTTT.